These 18 T cell receptor beta chains came from one sample sequenced in a study of blood T cell repertoires in COVID-19. Method: immunoSEQ multiplex PCR; TCRdb's copy keeps in-frame clones and lacks some. Of about 300,000 clones listed, about 87% were seen once; the top ten hold more than 6.5%. Sequencing was done on a sample of peripheral blood. Receptors originate from a young woman who had recovered from COVID-19.

V usage is TRBV27 and J usage is TRBJ2-3; 16 nucleotides line up with TRBD2. V dropped 5 bases and J dropped 6; count of bases not matched to a gene: 5. The germline V gene encodes CDR1 MNHEY and CDR2 SMNVEV (reference sequence). The CDR3 runs 16 residues. This CDR3 reads CASSPGLAGGPDTQYF. The DNA for the CDR3 is TGTGCCAGCAGTCCGGGACTAGCGGGGGGGCCGGATACGCAGTATTTT.

The J gene is TRBJ1-5, the V gene TRBV30; TRBD1 might be the D (6 bases). Germline-derived CDR1 and CDR2 are GTSNPN and SVGIG (reference sequence). There are 15 residues in the CDR3. The V gene lost 4 bases and the J gene lost 6 bases, with 19 bases spanning the gap. The CDR3 loop reads CAWIPRGGAGQPQHF. The CDR3 DNA reads TGTGCCTGGATCCCACGGGGGGGGGCTGGTCAGCCCCAGCATTTT.

The chain employs TRBV2 and TRBJ2-1, with 9 nucleotides matching TRBD2. Trimming removed 8 bases from V and 5 bases from J; junction bases left unmatched: 10. This CDR3 region has 15 residues. From germline, CDR1 is SNHLY and CDR2 FYNNEI. The CDR3 bases are TGTGCCAGCGATAAGATGCGGGGGGGCCACAATGAGCAGTTCTTC. As protein: CASDKMRGGHNEQFF.

This clone was seen just once. Other nucleotide sequences in the sample specify the same CDR3. CDR3 sequence (DNA): TGTGCCAGCAGCGTCACGGGGGTTAACTATGGCTACACCTTC. It yields the protein CASSVTGVNYGYTF. The chain carries TRBV9 and TRBJ1-2; maybe TRBD1 (5 bases). Germline V gives CDR1 SGDLS, CDR2 YYNGEE. CDR3 size: 14 residues. V was clipped by 2 bases and J by 1 base, with 9 bases between them.

The chain carries TRBV7-9 and TRBJ1-2; D may be TRBD1 (6 bases). Germline loops: CDR1 SEHNR, CDR2 FQNEAQ (reference sequence). CDR3 length equals 15 residues. V was pared by 5 bases and J by 0 bases, with 13 bases between. CDR3 region: CASSLRTDPNYGYTF. CDR3 sequence (DNA): TGTGCCAGCAGCCTGAGGACAGACCCTAACTATGGCTACACCTTC. Based on the CDR3 plus reference TRBV7-9 and TRBJ1-2, the full variable domain is DTGVSQNPRHKITKRGQNVTFRCDPISEHNRLYWYRQTLGQGPEFLTYFQNEAQLEKSRLLSDRFSAERPKGSFSTLEIQRTEQGDSAMYLCASSLRTDPNYGYTFGSGTRLTVV.

In regard to this clone: The same CDR3 is also encoded by other DNA sequences in this sample. V gene TRBV28 combines with J gene TRBJ1-1; 8 nucleotides agree with TRBD1. The CDR3 runs to 14 residues. The germline V gene has CDR1 MDHEN and CDR2 SYDVKM. Losses at the gene ends were 4 bases for V and 1 base for J; bases not matched to a gene: 2. The CDR3 sequence is CASSSTGENTEAFF. The CDR3 DNA reads as TGTGCCAGCAGTTCGACAGGGGAGAACACTGAAGCTTTCTTT.

This clone was picked up a small number of times. The chain carries TRBV4-1 and TRBJ1-2; TRBD1 aligns across 8 bases. The V gene end was trimmed by 5 bases and the J gene end by 8 bases; junction bases not matched to a gene: 10. The CDR3 is made up of 14 amino acids. Germline V gene sequence: CDR1 MGHRA, CDR2 YSYEKL. DNA for the CDR3: TGCGCCAGCAGCTCCTCAGGGGGCGTGGGGGGCTACACCTTC. Translating gives CASSSSGGVGGYTF.

The V and J genes are TRBV18 and TRBJ1-1; D is uncertain. The germline V gene has CDR1 KGHSH and CDR2 LQKENI. The V end was cut by 3 bases, the J end by 6 bases, with 11 bases between. The CDR3 contains 13 residues. CDR3 loop: CASSPTAGAEAFF. CDR3 DNA sequence: TGTGCCAGCTCACCGACGGCGGGCGCTGAAGCTTTCTTT.

This chain uses TRBV3-1 (or the pseudogene TRBV3-2) with TRBJ2-3; 7 bases are a match to TRBD2. Germline V gene data show CDR1 as LGHDT and CDR2 as YNNKEL (reference sequence). The V segment lost 4 bases and the J segment 0 bases; nucleotides outside the gene matches: 10. The CDR3 extends over 17 amino acids. CDR3 DNA: TGTGCCAGCAGCCCAGGTCGTGGGCGGGGGAGCACAGATACGCAGTATTTT. It translates to CASSPGRGRGSTDTQYF.

A single count supports this clone. The chain uses TRBV4-3 and TRBJ1-6; 10 bases agree with TRBD1. Germline CDR1 and CDR2: LGHNA and YSLEER. J lost 7 bases, V lost 0 bases, and 6 bases had no gene match. The CDR3 extends over 17 amino acids. The CDR3 DNA sequence: TGCGCCAGCAGCCAAGATGTTATGGGACAGGGGAATTCACCCCTCCACTTT. Translated, it gives CASSQDVMGQGNSPLHF.

Concerning this clone itself: The junction departs from germline at one end; a sequencing error may be responsible. The chain is built from TRBV20-1 and TRBJ2-5; D is undetermined. Germline V gives CDR1 DFQATT, CDR2 SNEGSKA (reference sequence). This CDR3 is 8 amino acids long. The CDR3, as DNA: TGCAGTGCTAGCCGACTCCACTTC. Translating gives CSASRLHF.

Details on this clone: A junction boundary mismatches the germline segment, possibly from a read error. The chain has TRBV3-1 (or the pseudogene TRBV3-2) and TRBJ2-7; weak D call: TRBD2 (6 bases). CDR1 LGHDT and CDR2 YNNKEL come from the germline V gene (reference sequence). CDR3 length: 13 residues. DNA of the CDR3: TGTGCCAGCAGCCAAGATGGCGGGACCGGCTCCGACTTC. Residues: CASSQDGGTGSDF.

The V and J genes are TRBV28 and TRBJ2-7; TRBD2 agrees at 12 bases. Germline V gives CDR1 MDHEN, CDR2 SYDVKM. This CDR3 is 16 amino acids long. V lost 4 bases and J lost 7; bases outside the gene matches: 11. The CDR3, as DNA: TGTGCCAGCAGTTCCAGACTAGCGGGGGAGCTGCGGGAGCAGTACTTC. Translating it yields CASSSRLAGELREQYF.

The rearrangement links TRBV7-3 to TRBJ2-2; TRBD2 matches at 12 bases. The CDR3 is 16 residues long. After removal of 5 bases from V and 6 bases from J, the junction contained 7 bases not matched to a gene. CDR1 is SGHTA, CDR2 FQGTGA, per germline. CDR3 nucleotide sequence: TGTGCCAGCAGCCGAGGACTAGCGGGGTGGGCCGGGGAGCTGTTTTTT. It specifies CASSRGLAGWAGELFF.

V gene TRBV6-5 combines with J gene TRBJ2-5; TRBD2 might be the D (6 bases). V lost 6 bases to trimming and J lost 5 bases, with 19 bases between them. Germline values: CDR1 MNHEY, CDR2 SVGAGI. The CDR3 covers 15 residues. CDR3 sequence reads: CASRRTVGRRETQYF. In DNA, the CDR3 is TGTGCCAGCAGACGCACGGTGGGGAGGCGGGAGACCCAGTACTTC.

J is TRBJ2-7 and V is TRBV15; D is perhaps TRBD1 (6 bases). V dropped 0 bases and J dropped 2 bases, with 14 bases sitting between them. Germline CDR1 is LNHNV and CDR2 is YYDKDF (reference sequence). The CDR3 has 16 amino acids. In DNA, the CDR3 is TGTGCCACCAGCAGAGATTACAGGGTATTAACCTACGAGCAGTACTTC. Protein: CATSRDYRVLTYEQYF.

J is TRBJ2-7 and V is TRBV5-4, with D perhaps TRBD1 (6 bases). The V end was cut by 4 bases, the J end by 7 bases, with 18 bases between. Germline lookup yields CDR1 SGHNT and CDR2 YYREEE (reference sequence). The CDR3 contains 14 residues. CDR3 protein: CASSRTDPSWEQYF. The CDR3 nucleotides read TGTGCCAGCAGCCGGACAGACCCTTCGTGGGAGCAGTACTTC. Based on the CDR3 plus reference TRBV5-4 and TRBJ2-7, the full variable domain is ETGVTQSPTHLIKTRGQQVTLRCSSQSGHNTVSWYQQALGQGPQFIFQYYREEENGRGNFPPRFSGLQFPNYSSELNVNALELDDSALYLCASSRTDPSWEQYFGPGTRLTVT.

The V call is TRBV28, the J call TRBJ2-7, with a possible D match to TRBD2 (6 bases). The V gene lost 6 bases and the J gene lost 1 base, with 16 bases spanning the gap. The CDR3 has 15 residues. Germline V CDR1 and CDR2: MDHEN, SYDVKM. CDR3: CASSAPRGLSYEQYF. The CDR3, as DNA: TGTGCCAGCAGCGCCCCCCGGGGACTTTCCTACGAGCAGTACTTC.